This T cell receptor (beta chain) originates from a study of T cell responses to AZD1222 COVID-19 vaccine. Regarding the study as a whole: Reportedly, close to half of spike-specific TCRs are directed against unmutated variant regions.

The CDR3 runs 14 residues. Looked up from germline, CDR1 is SGHTA and CDR2 is FQGNSA. Germline trimming cut 5 bases from V and 3 bases from J; bases unmatched to any gene: 6. About this clone: What it recognizes is unknown.

The protocol was immunoSEQ multiplex PCR, while the TCRdb copy is restricted to in-frame clones and leaves out a portion. The table shows 120,000 to 150,000 clones, with around 90% occurring only once. The gene calls are TRBV7-2 and TRBJ2-7; TRBD1 aligns across 8 bases. The sequence was collected from an adult in good health. Sequenced here: peripheral blood, sampled on day 0 of MenACWY control vaccination. CDR3 amino acids: CASSQTGADYEQYF. As DNA, the CDR3 is TGTGCCAGCAGCCAGACAGGGGCTGACTACGAGCAGTACTTC.